Described below is a single TCR beta chain sequence and its context. The sample belongs to a study of blood T cell repertoires in COVID-19. This CDR3 is built from 17 residues. Per germline, CDR1 LGHNA and CDR2 YNFKEQ. Trimming removed 8 bases from V and 0 bases from J; junction bases left unmatched: 7. Repertoires were generated with immunoSEQ multiplex PCR, while TCRdb's copy carries only in-frame clones and drops some. The sample includes approximately 100,000 clones, roughly four fifths seen only once; the top ten take around 9.3%. The chain employs TRBV4-2 and TRBJ2-1; 13 nucleotides agree with TRBD2. This receptor was identified in a human donor in a cohort sampled during active COVID-19. Input material: peripheral blood. The CDR3 reads CASAPGTSGASYNEQFF. In nucleotides, the CDR3 is TGTGCCAGCGCCCCCGGGACTAGCGGGGCCTCCTACAATGAGCAGTTCTTC.